This entry concerns a single TCR beta chain. What it binds is not known. The data are from a study of PD-1 blockade in classical Hodgkin lymphoma. Broader study findings: Still unresolved is the cause of the repertoire differences, which may be disease activity or prior therapy. Researchers reported that CD4+ TCR diversity, though not CD8+, rose significantly by C4D1.

All the patients suffered relapse after autologous stem cell transplantation, and brentuximab vedotin exposure differed. Only in-frame clones appear in the TCRdb table, and some are missing; sequencing was by immunoSEQ multiplex PCR. The data contain more than 15,000 clones, about two thirds of them singletons. V was cut by 1 base and J by 6 bases, with 13 bases left in between. Germline V gene lookup returns CDR1 PRHDT and CDR2 FYEKMQ (reference sequence). The CDR3 has 15 residues. The sequence came from a human donor with classical Hodgkin lymphoma. The chain links TRBV13 to TRBJ2-1; D is perhaps TRBD2 (5 bases). The sequenced sample was peripheral blood mononuclear cells (PBMCs), obtained before the second cycle of nivolumab. The CDR3 reads CASSLAPGSSNEQFF. The CDR3 DNA sequence: TGTGCCAGCAGCTTAGCGCCGGGGAGCAGCAATGAGCAGTTCTTC. The entire variable domain, with the rest obtained from reference TRBV13 and TRBJ2-1, is as follows: AAGVIQSPRHLIKEKRETATLKCYPIPRHDTVYWYQQGPGQDPQFLISFYEKMQSDKGSIPDRFSAQQFSDYHSELNMSSLELGDSALYFCASSLAPGSSNEQFFGPGTRLTVL.